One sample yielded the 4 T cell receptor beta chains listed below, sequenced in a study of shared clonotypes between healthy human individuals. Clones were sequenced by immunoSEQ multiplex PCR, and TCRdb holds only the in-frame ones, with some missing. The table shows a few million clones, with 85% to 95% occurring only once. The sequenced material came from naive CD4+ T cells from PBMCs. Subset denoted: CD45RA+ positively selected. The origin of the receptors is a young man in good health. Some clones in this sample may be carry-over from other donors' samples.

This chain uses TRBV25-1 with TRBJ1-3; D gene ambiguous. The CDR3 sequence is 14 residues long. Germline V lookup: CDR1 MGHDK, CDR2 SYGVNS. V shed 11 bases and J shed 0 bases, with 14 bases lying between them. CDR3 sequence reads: CAASGPPSGNTIYF. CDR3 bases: TGTGCCGCCTCAGGTCCTCCCTCTGGAAACACCATATATTTT.

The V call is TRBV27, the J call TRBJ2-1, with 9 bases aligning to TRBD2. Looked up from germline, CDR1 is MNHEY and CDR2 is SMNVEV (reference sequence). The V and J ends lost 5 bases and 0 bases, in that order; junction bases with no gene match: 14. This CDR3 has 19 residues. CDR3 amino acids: CASSSFRREGQYSYNEQFF. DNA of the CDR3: TGTGCCAGCAGTAGTTTCCGGCGGGAGGGCCAATACTCCTACAATGAGCAGTTCTTC.

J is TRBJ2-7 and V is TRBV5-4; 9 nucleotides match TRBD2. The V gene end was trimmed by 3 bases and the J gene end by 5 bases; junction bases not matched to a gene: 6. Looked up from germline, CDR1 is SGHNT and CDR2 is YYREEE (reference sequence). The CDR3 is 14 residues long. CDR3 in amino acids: CASSWASGTNEQYF. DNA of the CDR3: TGTGCCAGCAGCTGGGCTAGCGGGACTAACGAGCAGTACTTC.

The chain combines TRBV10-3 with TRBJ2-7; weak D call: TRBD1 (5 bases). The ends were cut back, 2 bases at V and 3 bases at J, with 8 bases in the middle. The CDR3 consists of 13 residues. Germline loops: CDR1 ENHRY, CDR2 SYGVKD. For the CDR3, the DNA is TGTGCCATCAGTGAGCAGGGCCTCTACGAGCAGTACTTC. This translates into CAISEQGLYEQYF.